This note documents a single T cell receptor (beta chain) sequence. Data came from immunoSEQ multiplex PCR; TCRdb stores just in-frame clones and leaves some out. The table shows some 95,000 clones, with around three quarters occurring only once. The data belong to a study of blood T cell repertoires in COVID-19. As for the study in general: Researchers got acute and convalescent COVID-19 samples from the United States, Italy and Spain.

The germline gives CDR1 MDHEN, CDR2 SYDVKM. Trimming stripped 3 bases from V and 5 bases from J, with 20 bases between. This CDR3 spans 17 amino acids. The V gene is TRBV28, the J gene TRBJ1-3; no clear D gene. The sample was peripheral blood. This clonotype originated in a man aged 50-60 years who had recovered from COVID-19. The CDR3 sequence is CASSFRRASGKRNTIYF. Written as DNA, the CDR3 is TGTGCCAGCAGTTTTCGGCGGGCCTCCGGGAAACGAAACACCATATATTTT.